This T cell receptor (beta chain) came from a study of post-analysis software for immune sequencing data. This clonotype was seen ten or more times. Its antigen is undetermined. Unique molecular identifiers had been added to the TCR beta cDNA libraries. Input of about 0.95 to 11 million T cells yielded 400,000 to 550,000 cDNA molecules. TCRdb itself ran the PCR reads through MiXCR, one entry per CDR3 protein. The sample holds 700,000 to 900,000 distinct CDR3 sequences, around 45% seen once. Germline V gene sequence: CDR1 DFQATT, CDR2 SNEGSKA (reference sequence). This CDR3 is built from 15 residues. V was pared by 4 bases and J by 7 bases, with 13 bases of the junction left unmatched. Study-level results: Higher frequency in patients than in controls was seen for five TRBV segments, with TRBV5-6, TRBV5-1 and TRBV20-1 among them. Same-batch preparations were strongly co-clustered by F measure. Relative to controls, patients with multiple sclerosis showed significantly lower normalized Chao1 diversity.

The chain employs TRBV20-1 and TRBJ2-1, with 7 nucleotides matching TRBD2. Sequencing input: blood. The source is a girl aged 10 to 17 with multiple sclerosis. For the CDR3, the DNA is TGCAGTGCTAAAAATCGGGCTAGCGGAGTGAATGAGCAGTTCTTC. It is translated as CSAKNRASGVNEQFF.